This TCR beta chain was captured by sequencing in a study of blood T cells in healthy people across ages. Regarding the study as a whole: Whereas aged donors had fewer naive CD4+ cells, long-lived donors had more of them and higher diversity. Older individuals had lower TCR beta diversity per million T cells (the decline was roughly linear).

This CDR3 contains 14 residues. V was pared by 4 bases and J by 13 bases, with 10 bases of the junction left unmatched. CDR1 is SGHRS, CDR2 YFSETQ, per germline. The second PCR ran about 7 to 12 cycles with a sample-barcoded 5' primer and J-beta primers. TCRdb analysed the 5' RACE reads with MiXCR anew, one entry per CDR3 protein. The table includes around 2 million distinct CDR3 sequences, about 39% detected once. As concerns this clonotype: What it binds is not known.

Donors were healthy Caucasian individuals from Russia aged about 6 to 90. It was ten milliliters of peripheral blood that were drawn from each donor. This clonotype was obtained from a human donor in good health. The material sequenced was blood. The chain has TRBV5-1 and TRBJ2-5; 13 bases are a match to TRBD2. CDR3 coding DNA: TGCGCCAGCAGCGTATACCGACTAGCGGGGGGACTGTACTTC. Its translation is CASSVYRLAGGLYF.